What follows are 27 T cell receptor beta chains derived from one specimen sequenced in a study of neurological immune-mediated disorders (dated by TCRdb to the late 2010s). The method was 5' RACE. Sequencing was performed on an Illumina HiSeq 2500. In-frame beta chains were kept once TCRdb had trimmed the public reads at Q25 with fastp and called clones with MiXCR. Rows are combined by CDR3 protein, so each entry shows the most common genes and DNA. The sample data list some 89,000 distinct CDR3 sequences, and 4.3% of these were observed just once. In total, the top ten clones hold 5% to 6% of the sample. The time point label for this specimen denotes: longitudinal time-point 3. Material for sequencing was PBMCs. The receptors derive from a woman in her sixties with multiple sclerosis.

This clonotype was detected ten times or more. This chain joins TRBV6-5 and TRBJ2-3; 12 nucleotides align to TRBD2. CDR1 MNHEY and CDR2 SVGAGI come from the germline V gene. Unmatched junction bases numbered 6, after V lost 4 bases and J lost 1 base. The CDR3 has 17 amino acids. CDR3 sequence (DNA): TGTGCCAGCAGTTCAACCTGGACTAGCGGGGGCACAGATACGCAGTATTTT. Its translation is CASSSTWTSGGTDTQYF.

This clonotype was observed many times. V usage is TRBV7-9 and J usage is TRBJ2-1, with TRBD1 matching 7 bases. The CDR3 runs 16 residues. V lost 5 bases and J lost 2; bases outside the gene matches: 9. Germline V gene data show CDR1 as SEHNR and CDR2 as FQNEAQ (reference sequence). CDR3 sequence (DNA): TGTGCCAGCAGCCCAAAAGACAGGGTCGCCTACAATGAGCAGTTCTTC. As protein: CASSPKDRVAYNEQFF.

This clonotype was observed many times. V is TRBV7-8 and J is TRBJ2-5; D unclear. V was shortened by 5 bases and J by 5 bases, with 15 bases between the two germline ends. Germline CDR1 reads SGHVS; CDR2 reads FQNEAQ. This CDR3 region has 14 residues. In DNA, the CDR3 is TGTGCCAGCAGCGGTGGACCGGCCCCCGAGACCCAGTACTTC. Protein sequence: CASSGGPAPETQYF.

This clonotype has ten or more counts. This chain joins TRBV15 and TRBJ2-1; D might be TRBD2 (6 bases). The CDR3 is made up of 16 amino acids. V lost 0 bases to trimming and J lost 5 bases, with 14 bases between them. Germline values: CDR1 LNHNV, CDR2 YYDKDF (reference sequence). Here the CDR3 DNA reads TGTGCCACCAGCAGAGATGTTGGCGGGGCGGACAATGAGCAGTTCTTC. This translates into CATSRDVGGADNEQFF.

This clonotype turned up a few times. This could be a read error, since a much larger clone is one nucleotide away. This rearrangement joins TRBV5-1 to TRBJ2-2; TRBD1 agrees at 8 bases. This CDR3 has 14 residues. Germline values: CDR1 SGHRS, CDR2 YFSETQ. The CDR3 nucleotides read TGCGCCAGCAGCCCGCAGGGGGCCACCGGGGGGCTGTTTTTT. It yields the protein CASSPQGATGGLFF.

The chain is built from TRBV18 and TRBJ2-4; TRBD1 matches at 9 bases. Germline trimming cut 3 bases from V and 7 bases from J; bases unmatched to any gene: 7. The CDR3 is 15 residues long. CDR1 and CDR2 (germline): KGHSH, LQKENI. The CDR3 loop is CASSPRQGGDNIQYF. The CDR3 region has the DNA TGTGCCAGCTCACCCCGACAGGGGGGAGATAACATTCAGTACTTC. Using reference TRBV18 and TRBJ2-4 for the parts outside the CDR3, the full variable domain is NAGVMQNPRHLVRRRGQEARLRCSPMKGHSHVYWYRQLPEEGLKFMVYLQKENIIDESGMPKERFSAEFPKEGPSILRIQQVVRGDSAAYFCASSPRQGGDNIQYFGAGTRLSVL.

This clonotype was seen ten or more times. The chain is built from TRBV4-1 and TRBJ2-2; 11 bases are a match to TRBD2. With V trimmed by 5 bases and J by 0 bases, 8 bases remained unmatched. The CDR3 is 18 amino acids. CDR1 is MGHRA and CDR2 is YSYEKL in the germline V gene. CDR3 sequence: CASSWASGGRSNTGELFF. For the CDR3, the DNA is TGCGCCAGCAGCTGGGCTAGCGGGGGGAGATCGAACACCGGGGAGCTGTTTTTT.

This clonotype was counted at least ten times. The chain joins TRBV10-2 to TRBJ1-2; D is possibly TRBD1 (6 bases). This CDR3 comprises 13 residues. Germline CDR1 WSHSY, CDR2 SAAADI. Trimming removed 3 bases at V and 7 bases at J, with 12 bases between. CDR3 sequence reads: CASSDLGALGYTF. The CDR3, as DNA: TGCGCCAGCAGTGACCTGGGGGCGCTTGGCTACACCTTC.

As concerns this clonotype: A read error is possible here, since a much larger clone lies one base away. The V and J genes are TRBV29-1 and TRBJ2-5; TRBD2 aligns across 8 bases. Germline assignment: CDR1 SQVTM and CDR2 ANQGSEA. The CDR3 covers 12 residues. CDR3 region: CSIDSGTGTQYF. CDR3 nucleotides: TGCAGCATTGATAGCGGGACGGGGACCCAGTACTTC.

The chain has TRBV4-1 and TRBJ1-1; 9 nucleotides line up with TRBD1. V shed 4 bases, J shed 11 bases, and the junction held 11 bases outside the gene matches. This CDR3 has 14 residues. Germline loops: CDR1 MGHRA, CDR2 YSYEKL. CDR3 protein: CASSRDRVISRAFF. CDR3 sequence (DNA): TGCGCCAGCAGCCGGGACAGGGTGATAAGTAGGGCTTTCTTT.

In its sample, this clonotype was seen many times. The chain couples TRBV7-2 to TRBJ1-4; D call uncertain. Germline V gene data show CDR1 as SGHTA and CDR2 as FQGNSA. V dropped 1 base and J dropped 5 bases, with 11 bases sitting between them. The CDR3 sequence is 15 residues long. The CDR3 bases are TGTGCCAGCAGCTTAGGTTGGACGGGAAATGAAAAACTGTTTTTT. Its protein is CASSLGWTGNEKLFF.

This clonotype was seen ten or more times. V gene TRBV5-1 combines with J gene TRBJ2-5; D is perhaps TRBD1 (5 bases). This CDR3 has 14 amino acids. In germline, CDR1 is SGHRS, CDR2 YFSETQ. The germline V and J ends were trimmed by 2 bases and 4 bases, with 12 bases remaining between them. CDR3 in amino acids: CASSLTRQPETQYF. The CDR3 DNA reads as TGCGCCAGCAGCTTAACACGACAGCCAGAGACCCAGTACTTC.

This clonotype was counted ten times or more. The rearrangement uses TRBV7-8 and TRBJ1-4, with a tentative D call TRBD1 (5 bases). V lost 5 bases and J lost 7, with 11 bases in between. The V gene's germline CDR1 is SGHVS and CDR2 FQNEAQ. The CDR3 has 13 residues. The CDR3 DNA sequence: TGTGCCAGCAGCCCGCCCGGGGGTGAAAAACTGTTTTTT. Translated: CASSPPGGEKLFF.

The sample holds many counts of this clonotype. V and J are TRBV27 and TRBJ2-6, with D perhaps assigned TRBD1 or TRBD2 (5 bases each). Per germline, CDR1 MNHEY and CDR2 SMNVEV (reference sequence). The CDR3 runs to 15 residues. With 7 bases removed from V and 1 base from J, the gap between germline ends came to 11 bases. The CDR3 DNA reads TGTGCCAGCACCTGGGGGTCGTCTGGGGCCAACGTCCTGACTTTC. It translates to CASTWGSSGANVLTF.

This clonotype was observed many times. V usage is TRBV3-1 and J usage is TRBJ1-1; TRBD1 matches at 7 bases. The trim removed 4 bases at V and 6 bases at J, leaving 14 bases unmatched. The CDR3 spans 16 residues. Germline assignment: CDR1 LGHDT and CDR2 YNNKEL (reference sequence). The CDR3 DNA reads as TGTGCCAGCAGCCCCCGACAGGGAAAAGTGTCTCCTGAAGCTTTCTTT. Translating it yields CASSPRQGKVSPEAFF.

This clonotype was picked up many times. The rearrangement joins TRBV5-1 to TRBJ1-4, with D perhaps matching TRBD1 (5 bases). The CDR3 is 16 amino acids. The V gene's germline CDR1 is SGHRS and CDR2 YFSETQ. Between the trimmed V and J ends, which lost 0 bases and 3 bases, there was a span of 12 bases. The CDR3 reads CASSLGPLGANEKLFF. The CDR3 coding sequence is TGCGCCAGCAGCTTGGGACCGCTAGGGGCTAATGAAAAACTGTTTTTT.

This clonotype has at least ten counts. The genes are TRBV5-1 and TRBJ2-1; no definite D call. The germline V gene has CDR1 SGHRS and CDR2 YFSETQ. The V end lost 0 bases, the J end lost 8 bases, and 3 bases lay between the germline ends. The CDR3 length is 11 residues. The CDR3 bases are TGCGCCAGCAGCTTGGGTCATGAGCAGTTCTTC. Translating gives CASSLGHEQFF.

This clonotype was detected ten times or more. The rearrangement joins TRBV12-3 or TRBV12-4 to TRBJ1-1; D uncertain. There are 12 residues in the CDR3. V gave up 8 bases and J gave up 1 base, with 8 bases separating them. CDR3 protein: CASQEGNTEAFF. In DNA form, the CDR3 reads TGTGCCAGCCAGGAAGGGAACACTGAAGCTTTCTTT.

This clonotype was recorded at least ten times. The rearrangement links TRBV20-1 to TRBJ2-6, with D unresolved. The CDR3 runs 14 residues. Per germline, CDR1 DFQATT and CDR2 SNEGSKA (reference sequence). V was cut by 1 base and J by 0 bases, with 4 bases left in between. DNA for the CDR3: TGCAGTGCTAGAGTAATCTCTGGGGCCAACGTCCTGACTTTC. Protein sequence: CSARVISGANVLTF.

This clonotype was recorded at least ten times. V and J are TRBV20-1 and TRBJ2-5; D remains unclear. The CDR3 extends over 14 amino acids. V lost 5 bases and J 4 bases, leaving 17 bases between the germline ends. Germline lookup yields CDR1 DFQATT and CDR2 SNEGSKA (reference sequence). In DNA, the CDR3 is TGCAGTGCTGATGACTCACTCCTGGGAGAGACCCAGTACTTC. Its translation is CSADDSLLGETQYF.

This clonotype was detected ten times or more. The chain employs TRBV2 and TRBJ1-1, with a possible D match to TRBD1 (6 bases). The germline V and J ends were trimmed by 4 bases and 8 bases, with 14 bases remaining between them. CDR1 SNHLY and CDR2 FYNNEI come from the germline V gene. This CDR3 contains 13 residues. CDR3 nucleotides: TGTGCCAGCAGTGCCCAGGGGTTACGGGAAGCTTTCTTT. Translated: CASSAQGLREAFF.

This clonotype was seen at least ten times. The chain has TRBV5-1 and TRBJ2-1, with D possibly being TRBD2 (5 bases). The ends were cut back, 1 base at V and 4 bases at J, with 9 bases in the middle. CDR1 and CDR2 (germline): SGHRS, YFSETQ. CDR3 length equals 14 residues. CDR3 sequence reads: CASSLSPGYNEQFF. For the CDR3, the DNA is TGCGCCAGCAGCTTGAGTCCGGGGTACAATGAGCAGTTCTTC.

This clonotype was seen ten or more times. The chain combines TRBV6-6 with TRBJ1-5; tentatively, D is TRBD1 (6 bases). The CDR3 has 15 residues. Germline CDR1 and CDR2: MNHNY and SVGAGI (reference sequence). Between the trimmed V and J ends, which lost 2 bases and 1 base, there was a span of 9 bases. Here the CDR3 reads CASSYGTQSNQPQHF. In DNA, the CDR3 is TGTGCCAGCAGTTACGGGACACAAAGCAATCAGCCCCAGCATTTT.

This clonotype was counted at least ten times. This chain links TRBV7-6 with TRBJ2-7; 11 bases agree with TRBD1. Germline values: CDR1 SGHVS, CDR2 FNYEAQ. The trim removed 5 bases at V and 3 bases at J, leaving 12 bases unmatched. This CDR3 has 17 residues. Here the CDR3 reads CASSIIGRGQGVYEQYF. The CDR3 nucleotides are TGTGCCAGCAGCATCATTGGTCGGGGACAGGGGGTCTACGAGCAGTACTTC.

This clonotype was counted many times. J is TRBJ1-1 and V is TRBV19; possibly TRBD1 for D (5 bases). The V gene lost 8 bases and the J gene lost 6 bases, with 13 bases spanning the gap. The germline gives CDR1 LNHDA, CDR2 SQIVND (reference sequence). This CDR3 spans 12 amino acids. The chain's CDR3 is CASAGSSAEAFF. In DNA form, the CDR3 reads TGTGCCAGTGCAGGGTCTTCCGCTGAAGCTTTCTTT.

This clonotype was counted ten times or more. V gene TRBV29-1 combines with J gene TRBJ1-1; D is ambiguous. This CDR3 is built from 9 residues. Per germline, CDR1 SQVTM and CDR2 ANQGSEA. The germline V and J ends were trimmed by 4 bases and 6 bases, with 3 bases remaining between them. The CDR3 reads CSVVPEAFF. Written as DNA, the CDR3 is TGCAGCGTTGTTCCTGAAGCTTTCTTT.

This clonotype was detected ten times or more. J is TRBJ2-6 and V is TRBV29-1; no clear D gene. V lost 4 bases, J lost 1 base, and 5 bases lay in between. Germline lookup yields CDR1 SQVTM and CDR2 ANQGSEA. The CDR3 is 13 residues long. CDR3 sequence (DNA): TGCAGCGTTGGGGTGTCTGGGGCCAACGTCCTGACTTTC. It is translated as CSVGVSGANVLTF.